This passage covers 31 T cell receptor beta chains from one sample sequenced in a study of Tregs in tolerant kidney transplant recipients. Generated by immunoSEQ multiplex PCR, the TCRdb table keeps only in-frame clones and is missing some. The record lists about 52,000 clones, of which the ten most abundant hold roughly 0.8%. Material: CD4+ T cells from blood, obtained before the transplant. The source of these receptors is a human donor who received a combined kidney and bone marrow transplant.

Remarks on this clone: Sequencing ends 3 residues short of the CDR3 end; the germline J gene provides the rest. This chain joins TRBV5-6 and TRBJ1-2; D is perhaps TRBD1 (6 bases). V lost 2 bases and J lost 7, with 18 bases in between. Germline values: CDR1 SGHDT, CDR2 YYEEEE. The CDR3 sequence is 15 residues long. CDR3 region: CASSFSGGGYRGYTF. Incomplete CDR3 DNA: TGTGCCAGCAGCTTTTCGGGGGGCGGTTATCGTGGC.

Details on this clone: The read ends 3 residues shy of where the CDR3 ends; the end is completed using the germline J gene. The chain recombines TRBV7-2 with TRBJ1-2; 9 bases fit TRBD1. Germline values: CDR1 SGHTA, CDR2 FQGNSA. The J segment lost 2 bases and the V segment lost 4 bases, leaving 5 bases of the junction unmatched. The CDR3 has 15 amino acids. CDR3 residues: CASSSGTGPNYGYTF. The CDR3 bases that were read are TGTGCCAGCAGCTCCGGGACAGGGCCGAACTATGGC.

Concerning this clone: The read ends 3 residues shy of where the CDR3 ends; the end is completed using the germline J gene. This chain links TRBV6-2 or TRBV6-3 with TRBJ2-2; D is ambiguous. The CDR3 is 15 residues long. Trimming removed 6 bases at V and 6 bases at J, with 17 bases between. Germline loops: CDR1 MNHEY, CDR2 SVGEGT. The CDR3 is CASRLGGFGSGELFF. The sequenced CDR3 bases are TGTGCCAGCAGACTCGGTGGGTTCGGGTCCGGGGAG.

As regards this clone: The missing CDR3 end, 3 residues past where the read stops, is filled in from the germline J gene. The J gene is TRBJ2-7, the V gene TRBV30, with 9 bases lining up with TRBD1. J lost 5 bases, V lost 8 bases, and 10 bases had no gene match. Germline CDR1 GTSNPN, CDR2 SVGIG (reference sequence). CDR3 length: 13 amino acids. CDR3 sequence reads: CAVLDRGSNEQYF. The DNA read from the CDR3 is TGTGCCGTACTGGACAGGGGTTCCAACGAG.

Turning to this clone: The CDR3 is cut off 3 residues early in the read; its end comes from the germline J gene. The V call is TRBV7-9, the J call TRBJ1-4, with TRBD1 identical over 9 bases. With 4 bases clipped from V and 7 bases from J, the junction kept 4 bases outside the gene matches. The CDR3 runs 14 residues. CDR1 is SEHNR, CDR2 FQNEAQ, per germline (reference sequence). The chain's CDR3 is CASSSGQGGEKLFF. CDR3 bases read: TGTGCCAGCAGCTCGGGACAGGGAGGTGAAAAA.

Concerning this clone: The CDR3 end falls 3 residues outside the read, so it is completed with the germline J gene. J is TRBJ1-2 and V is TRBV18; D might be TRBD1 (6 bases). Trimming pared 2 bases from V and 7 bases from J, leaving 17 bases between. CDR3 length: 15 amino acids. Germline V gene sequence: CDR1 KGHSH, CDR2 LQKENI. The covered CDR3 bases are TGTGCCAGCTCACCATCCCCAGGGGAAATAACTGGC. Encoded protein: CASSPSPGEITG. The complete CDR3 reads CASSPSPGEITGYTF.

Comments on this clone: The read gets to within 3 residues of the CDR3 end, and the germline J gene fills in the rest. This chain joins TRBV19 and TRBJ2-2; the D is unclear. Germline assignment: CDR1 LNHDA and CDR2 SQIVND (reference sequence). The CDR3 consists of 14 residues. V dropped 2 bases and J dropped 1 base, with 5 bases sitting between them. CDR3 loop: CASSISRNTGELFF. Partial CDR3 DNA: TGTGCCAGTAGTATATCTCGGAACACCGGGGAG.

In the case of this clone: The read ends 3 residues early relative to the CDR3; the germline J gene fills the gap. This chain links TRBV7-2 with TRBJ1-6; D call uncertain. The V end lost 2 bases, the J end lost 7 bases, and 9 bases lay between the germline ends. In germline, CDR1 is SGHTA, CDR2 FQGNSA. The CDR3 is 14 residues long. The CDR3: CASSLLASNSPLHF. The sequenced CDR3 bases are TGTGCCAGCAGCTTACTTGCGTCAAATTCACCC.

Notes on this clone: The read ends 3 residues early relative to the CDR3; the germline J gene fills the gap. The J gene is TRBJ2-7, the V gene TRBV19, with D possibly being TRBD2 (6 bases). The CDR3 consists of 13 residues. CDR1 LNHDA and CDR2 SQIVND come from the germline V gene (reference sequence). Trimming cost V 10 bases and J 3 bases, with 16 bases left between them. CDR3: CATRAGQNYEQYF. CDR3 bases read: TGTGCCACCCGAGCGGGTCAAAACTACGAG.

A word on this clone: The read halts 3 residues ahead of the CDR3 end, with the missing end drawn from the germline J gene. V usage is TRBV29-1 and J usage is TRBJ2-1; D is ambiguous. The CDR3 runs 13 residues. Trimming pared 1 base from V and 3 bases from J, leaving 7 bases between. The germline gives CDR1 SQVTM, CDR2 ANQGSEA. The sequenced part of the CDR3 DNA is TGCAGCGTTGAAGCGGGTGTCTACAATGAG. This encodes CSVEAGVYNE. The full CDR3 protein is CSVEAGVYNEQFF.

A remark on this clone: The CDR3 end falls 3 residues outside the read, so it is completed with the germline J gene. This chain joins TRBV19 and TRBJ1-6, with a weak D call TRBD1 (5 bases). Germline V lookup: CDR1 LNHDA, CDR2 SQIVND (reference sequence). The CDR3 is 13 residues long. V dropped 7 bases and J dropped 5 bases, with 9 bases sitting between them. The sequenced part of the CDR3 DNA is TGTGCCAGTATCGGAGGGGATAATTCACCC. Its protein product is CASIGGDNSP. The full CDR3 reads CASIGGDNSPLHF.

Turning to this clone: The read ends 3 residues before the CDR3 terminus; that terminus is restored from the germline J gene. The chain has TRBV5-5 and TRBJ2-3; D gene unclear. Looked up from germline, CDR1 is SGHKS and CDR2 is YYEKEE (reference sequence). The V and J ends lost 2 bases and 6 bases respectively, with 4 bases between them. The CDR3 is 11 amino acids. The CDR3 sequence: CASSFIDTQYF. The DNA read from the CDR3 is TGTGCCAGCAGCTTTATCGATACG.

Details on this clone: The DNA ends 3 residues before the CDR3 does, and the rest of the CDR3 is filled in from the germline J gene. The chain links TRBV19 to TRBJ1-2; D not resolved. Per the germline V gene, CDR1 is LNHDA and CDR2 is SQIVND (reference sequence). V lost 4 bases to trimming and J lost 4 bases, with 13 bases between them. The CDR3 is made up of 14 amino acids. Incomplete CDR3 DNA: TGTGCCAGTAGTACAACATTGTCGGGCTATGGC. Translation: CASSTTLSGYG. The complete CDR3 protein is CASSTTLSGYGYTF.

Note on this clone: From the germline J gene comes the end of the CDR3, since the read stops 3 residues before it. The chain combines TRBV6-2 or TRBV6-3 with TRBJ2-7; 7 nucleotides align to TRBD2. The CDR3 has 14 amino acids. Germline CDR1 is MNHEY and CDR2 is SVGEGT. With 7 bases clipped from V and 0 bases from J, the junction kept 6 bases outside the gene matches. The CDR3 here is CASTLGGSSYEQYF. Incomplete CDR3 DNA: TGTGCCAGCACCCTTGGCGGGAGCTCCTACGAG.

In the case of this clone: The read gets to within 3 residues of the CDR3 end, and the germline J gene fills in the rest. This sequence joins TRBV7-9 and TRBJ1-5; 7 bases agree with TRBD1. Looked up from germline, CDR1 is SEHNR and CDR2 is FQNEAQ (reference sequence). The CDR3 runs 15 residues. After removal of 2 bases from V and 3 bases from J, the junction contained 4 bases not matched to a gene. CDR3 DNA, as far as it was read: TGTGCCAGCAGCTTAACAGGACAGGACAATCAGCCC. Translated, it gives CASSLTGQDNQP. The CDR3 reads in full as CASSLTGQDNQPQHF.

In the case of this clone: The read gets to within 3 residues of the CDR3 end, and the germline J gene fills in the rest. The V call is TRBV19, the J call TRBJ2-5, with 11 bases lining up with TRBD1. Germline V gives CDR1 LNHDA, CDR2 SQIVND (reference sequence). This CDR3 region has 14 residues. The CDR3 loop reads CASSTTGQGGTQYF. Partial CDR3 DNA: TGTGCCAGTAGTACGACGGGACAGGGGGGTACC.

Incomplete CDR3 DNA: TGTGCCTGGAGTGTAGTGACAGGGGGTGAAAAA. Amino acid sequence: CAWSVVTGGEK. The entire CDR3 is CAWSVVTGGEKLFF. This sequence joins TRBV30 and TRBJ1-4, with 9 bases fitting TRBD1. The read halts 3 residues ahead of the CDR3 end, with the missing end drawn from the germline J gene. J gave up 7 bases and V 0 bases, and 3 bases lay outside the gene matches. Germline V CDR1 and CDR2: GTSNPN, SVGIG (reference sequence). This CDR3 is 14 amino acids long.

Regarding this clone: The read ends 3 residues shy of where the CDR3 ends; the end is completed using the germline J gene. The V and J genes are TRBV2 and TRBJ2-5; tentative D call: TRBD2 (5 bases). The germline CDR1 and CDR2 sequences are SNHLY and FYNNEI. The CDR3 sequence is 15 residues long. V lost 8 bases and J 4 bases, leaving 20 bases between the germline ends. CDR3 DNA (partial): TGTGCCAGCGGGAGAGGCCCCGGGGAGAGAGAGACC. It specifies CASGRGPGERET. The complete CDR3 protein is CASGRGPGERETQYF.

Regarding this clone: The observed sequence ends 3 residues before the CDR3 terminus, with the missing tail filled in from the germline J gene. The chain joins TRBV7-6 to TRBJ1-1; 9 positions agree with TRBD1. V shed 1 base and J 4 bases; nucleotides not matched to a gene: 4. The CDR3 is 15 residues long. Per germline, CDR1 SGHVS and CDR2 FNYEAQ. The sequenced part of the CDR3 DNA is TGTGCCAGCAGCTTAGAAACAGGGGGCCTCACTGAA. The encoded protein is CASSLETGGLTE. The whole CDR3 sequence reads CASSLETGGLTEAFF. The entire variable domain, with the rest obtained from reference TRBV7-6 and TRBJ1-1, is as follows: GAGVSQSPRYKVTKRGQDVALRCDPISGHVSLYWYRQALGQGPEFLTYFNYEAQQDKSGLPNDRFSAERPEGSISTLTIQRTEQRDSAMYRCASSLETGGLTEAFFGQGTRLTVV.

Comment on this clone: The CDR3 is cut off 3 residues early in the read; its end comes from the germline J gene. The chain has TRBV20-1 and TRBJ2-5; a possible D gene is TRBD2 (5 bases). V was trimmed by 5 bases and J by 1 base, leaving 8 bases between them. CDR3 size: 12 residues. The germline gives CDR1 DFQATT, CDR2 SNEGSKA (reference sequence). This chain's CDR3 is CSAPDFQETQYF. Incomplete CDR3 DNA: TGCAGTGCTCCGGACTTCCAAGAGACC.

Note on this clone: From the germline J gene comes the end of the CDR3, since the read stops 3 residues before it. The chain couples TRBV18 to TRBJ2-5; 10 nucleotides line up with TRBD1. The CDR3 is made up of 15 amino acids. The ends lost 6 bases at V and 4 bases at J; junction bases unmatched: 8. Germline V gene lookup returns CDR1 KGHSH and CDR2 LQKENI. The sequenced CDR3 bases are TGTGCCAGCTCTCCTTCGACAGGGGGCGCAGAGACC. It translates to CASSPSTGGAET. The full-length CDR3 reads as CASSPSTGGAETQYF.

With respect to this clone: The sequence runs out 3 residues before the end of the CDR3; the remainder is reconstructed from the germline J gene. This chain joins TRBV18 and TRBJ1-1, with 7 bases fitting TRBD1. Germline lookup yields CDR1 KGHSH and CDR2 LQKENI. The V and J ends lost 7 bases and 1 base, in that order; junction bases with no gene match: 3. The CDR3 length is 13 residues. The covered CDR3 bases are TGTGCCAGCTTCAGGGGGGAGAACACTGAA. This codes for CASFRGENTE. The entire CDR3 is CASFRGENTEAFF.

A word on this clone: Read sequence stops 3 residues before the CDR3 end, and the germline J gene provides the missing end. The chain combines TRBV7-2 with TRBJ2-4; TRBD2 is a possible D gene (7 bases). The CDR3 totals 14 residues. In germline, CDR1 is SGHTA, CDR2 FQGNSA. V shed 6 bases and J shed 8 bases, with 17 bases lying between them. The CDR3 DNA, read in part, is TGTGCCAGCAGACCAGGATGGGAGGGGGACATT. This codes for CASRPGWEGDI. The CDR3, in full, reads CASRPGWEGDIQYF.

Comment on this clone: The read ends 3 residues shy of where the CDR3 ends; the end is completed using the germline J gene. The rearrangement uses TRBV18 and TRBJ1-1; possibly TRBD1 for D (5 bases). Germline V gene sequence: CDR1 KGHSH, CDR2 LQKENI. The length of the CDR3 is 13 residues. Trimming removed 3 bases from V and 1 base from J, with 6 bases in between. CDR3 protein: CASSPGGNTEAFF. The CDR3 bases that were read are TGTGCCAGCTCACCGGGGGGGAACACTGAA.

CDR3 DNA, as far as it was read: TGCGCCAGCAGCTTGTTGTATGGGGGCAAGTCGTCCGGGGAG. Translation gives CASSLLYGGKSSGE. The entire CDR3 protein is CASSLLYGGKSSGELFF. This chain uses TRBV5-1 with TRBJ2-2; possibly TRBD1 for D (6 bases). The read gets to within 3 residues of the CDR3 end, and the germline J gene fills in the rest. This CDR3 comprises 17 residues. The germline CDR1 and CDR2 sequences are SGHRS and YFSETQ. Between the trimmed V and J ends, which lost 1 base and 6 bases, there was a span of 19 bases. The full variable domain, completed using reference TRBV5-1 and TRBJ2-2, is KAGVTQTPRYLIKTRGQQVTLSCSPISGHRSVSWYQQTPGQGLQFLFEYFSETQRNKGNFPGRFSGRQFSNSRSEMNVSTLELGDSALYLCASSLLYGGKSSGELFFGEGSRLTVL.

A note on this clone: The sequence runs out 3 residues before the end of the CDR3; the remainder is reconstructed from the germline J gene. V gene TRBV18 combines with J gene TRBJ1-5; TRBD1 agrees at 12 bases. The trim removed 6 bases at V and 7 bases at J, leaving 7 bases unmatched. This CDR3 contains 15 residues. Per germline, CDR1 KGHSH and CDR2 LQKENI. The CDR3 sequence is CASSLLGTGGQPQHF. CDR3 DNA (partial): TGTGCCAGCTCCCTCCTCGGGACAGGGGGCCAGCCC.

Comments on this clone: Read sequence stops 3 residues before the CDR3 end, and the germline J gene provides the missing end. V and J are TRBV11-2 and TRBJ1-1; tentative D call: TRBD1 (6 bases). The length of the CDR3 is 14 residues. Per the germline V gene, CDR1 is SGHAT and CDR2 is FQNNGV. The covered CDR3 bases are TGTGCCAGCAGCCCCGAATGGCAGGACAGACAA. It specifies CASSPEWQDRQ. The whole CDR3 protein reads CASSPEWQDRQAFF.

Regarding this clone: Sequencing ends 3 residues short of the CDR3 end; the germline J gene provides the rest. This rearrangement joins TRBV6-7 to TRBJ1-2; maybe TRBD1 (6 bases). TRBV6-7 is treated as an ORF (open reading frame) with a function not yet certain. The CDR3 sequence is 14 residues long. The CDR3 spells CASTGRRTVWGYTF. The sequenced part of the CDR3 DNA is TGTGCCAGCACTGGCCGGAGGACAGTTTGGGGC.

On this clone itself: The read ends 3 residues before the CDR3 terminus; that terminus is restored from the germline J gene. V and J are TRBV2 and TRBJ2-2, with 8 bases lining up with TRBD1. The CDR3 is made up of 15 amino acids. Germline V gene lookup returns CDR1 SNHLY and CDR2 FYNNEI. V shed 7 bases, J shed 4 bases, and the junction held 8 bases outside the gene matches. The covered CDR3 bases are TGTGCCAGCAACCGGGACAGGCCCACCACCGGGGAG. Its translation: CASNRDRPTTGE. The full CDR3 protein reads CASNRDRPTTGELFF.

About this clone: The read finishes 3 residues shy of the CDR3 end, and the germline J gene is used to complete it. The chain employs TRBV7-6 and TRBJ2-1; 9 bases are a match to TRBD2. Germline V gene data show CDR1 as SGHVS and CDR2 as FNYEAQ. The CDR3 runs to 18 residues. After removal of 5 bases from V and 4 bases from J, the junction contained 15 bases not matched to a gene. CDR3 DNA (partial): TGTGCCAGCAGCCCACCATACCAAGCGGGGGGCATTTACAATGAG. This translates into CASSPPYQAGGIYNE. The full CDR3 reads CASSPPYQAGGIYNEQFF.

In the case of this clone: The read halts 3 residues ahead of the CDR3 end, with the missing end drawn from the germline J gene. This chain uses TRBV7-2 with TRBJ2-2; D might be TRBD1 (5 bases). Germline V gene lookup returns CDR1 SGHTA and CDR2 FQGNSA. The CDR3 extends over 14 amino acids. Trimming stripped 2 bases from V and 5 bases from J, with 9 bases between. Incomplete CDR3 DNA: TGTGCCAGCAGCTTACTACGGACAACCGGGGAG. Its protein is CASSLLRTTGE. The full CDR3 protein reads CASSLLRTTGELFF.